This is a list of T cell receptor beta chains from one sample in a study of technical replicates of blood from a handful of donors. TCRdb keeps only in-frame clones here, not all; method: immunoSEQ multiplex PCR. The top ten hold approximately 0.22% of the sample, which has fewer than 100,000 clones, around 95% seen once. The sequenced sample consisted of T cells isolated from PBMCs. These receptors were obtained from a human donor in good health. Each CDR3 is given without its conserved first and last residue. The order of the fields is clone size, V gene, CDR3 protein. Clone size is given for some rows only: seen once, a few or many times, or a class if the clone is expanded.

NA TRBV6-6 ASSYSPGATEAF
NA TRBV29-1 SAYGQGNYGYT
once TRBV5-1 ASSLEVGTGSPQY
NA TRBV5-6 ASSLASFREF
NA TRBV10-3 AISDRKKGLAGQETQY
NA TRBV7-7 ASSAGQGGTQY
NA TRBV10-1 ASGDSRNTIY
once TRBV15 ATSRDPSYNSPLH
NA TRBV30 AWTQQGLNQPQH
NA TRBV10-2 ASKTSGKFSGYNEQF
NA TRBV2 ASSERASGHDTQY
NA TRBV27 ASGPYNEQF
NA TRBV5-1 ASSFGLATGDEQF
NA TRBV2 ASSLRIAGGRSGELF
NA TRBV28 ASSSPTKRQGVETQY
NA TRBV29-1 SVPATGDYEQY
NA TRBV7-9 ASSLGQGLGQPQH
NA TRBV7-8 ASSPNPGQEYNEQF
NA TRBV15 ATSRDGLAGFGEQF
NA TRBV18 ASSPGQTSTGDTIY
NA TRBV13 ASSLSFSGLAVNEQF
NA TRBV13 ASSFLASGLEAVYEQY
NA TRBV7-2 ASSLARTSGGTLYEQY
NA TRBV7-9 ASSLGASSGNTIY
NA TRBV4-1 ASSVVTKALEQY
NA TRBV4-1 ASSQDGRVIGTQY
NA TRBV2 ASSGNSGSGNEQF
NA TRBV5-1 ASSLAPGGQGEKLF
once TRBV11-1 ASSPLTRNEQY
NA TRBV27 ASTDTGAGDYEQY
NA TRBV5-5 ASSGGRNTEAF
NA TRBV2 ASTTYGGSNEKLF
NA TRBV29-1 SVEGVQRETQETQY
NA TRBV5-5 ASSPGQGVNEQY
NA TRBV10-2 ASKRDRLGTEAF
NA TRBV25-1 ASSRQGLYEQY
NA TRBV6-5 ASSYYLRGQDTEAF
NA TRBV30 AVDRGQSGETQY
once TRBV5-5 ASSLVWGVGAFEAF
NA TRBV5-5 ASFGGPGANVLT
NA TRBV19 ASGGGGLSYNEQF
NA TRBV19 ASSQTGGSNQPQH
NA TRBV2 ASTQQETQY
once TRBV19 ASSNTTEKEQF
NA TRBV7-3 ASSFRVGTGNMDEQF
NA TRBV11-3 ASSLGLAGAGELF
NA TRBV4-2 ASSQDRQVVSEQF
NA TRBV2 ASTGLT
NA TRBV29-1 SVATGTYEQY
NA TRBV27 ASSPGQGHYEQY
once TRBV18 ASSPSRDTYEQY
NA TRBV10-1 ASSRAGGQDEQY
NA TRBV19 ASTPRGRVLGMETQY
NA TRBV29-1 SVVGTGGNGYT
NA TRBV7-9 ASSPPGAGGQETQY